The 21 T cell receptor beta chains below were found in one sample sequenced in a study of CD8+ T cells in alopecia areata. Treatment here: oral pan-JAK inhibitor, 5-10 mg twice daily. Reverse transcription of extracted RNA yielded cDNA, which provided the sequencing template. The method was immunoSEQ multiplex PCR; TCRdb's version includes in-frame clones alone and lacks a portion of them. The profile shows fewer than 250,000 clones, 45% to 65% of them singletons. The specimen was CD4+ T cells sorted from blood, collected at week 4, from a patient treated with tofacitinib. These receptors all stem from a human donor with alopecia areata.

The chain couples TRBV29-1 to TRBJ2-5; D possibly corresponds to TRBD2 (5 bases). CDR1 and CDR2 from the germline V gene are SQVTM and ANQGSEA. The CDR3 runs to 10 residues. V was clipped by 6 bases and J by 7 bases, with 9 bases between them. The CDR3 DNA reads TGCAGCGTCGCCGAGGGGACCCAGTACTTC. Protein sequence: CSVAEGTQYF. Filled out from reference TRBV29-1 and TRBJ2-5, the complete variable domain reads SAVISQKPSRDICQRGTSLTIQCQVDSQVTMMFWYRQQPGQSLTLIATANQGSEATYESGFVIDKFPISRPNLTFSTLTVSNMSPEDSSIYLCSVAEGTQYFGPGTRLLVL.

The gene calls are TRBV9 and TRBJ2-7; the D gene is possibly TRBD2 (5 bases). CDR3 length: 14 amino acids. V lost 1 base and J lost 0, with 8 bases in between. Germline V gene data show CDR1 as SGDLS and CDR2 as YYNGEE. The CDR3 DNA follows: TGTGCCAGCAGCGTAATGGGGAGCTCCTACGAGCAGTACTTC. It is translated as CASSVMGSSYEQYF.

The chain has TRBV5-6 and TRBJ2-1, with 9 positions matching TRBD1. The germline V gene encodes CDR1 SGHDT and CDR2 YYEEEE. The V segment lost 4 bases and the J segment 7 bases; nucleotides outside the gene matches: 6. This CDR3 comprises 14 residues. CDR3 amino acids: CASSGTGRRNEQFF. The CDR3 DNA reads TGTGCCAGCAGCGGGACAGGGAGGAGGAATGAGCAGTTCTTC.

This chain connects TRBV29-1 to TRBJ2-1; unclear D gene. Trimming stripped 0 bases from V and 2 bases from J, with 14 bases between. Germline V CDR1 and CDR2: SQVTM, ANQGSEA. The CDR3 consists of 16 residues. In nucleotides, the CDR3 is TGCAGCGTTGAAGATCCCCCAGGTCGGACCTACAATGAGCAGTTCTTC. Its protein is CSVEDPPGRTYNEQFF.

CDR3 in DNA: TGCGCCAGCAGTCCGAGAAAGGGAGACAATAACTATGGCTACACCTTC. It codes for CASSPRKGDNNYGYTF. The chain employs TRBV23-1 and TRBJ1-2; D ambiguous. TRBV23-1 falls under the ORF class, with uncertain function. The CDR3 is 16 amino acids. V was cut by 4 bases and J by 1 base, with 16 bases left in between.

CDR3 sequence: CAWSLGLAGVPGELFF. In DNA, the CDR3 is TGTGCCTGGAGTCTTGGGCTAGCGGGAGTTCCCGGGGAGCTGTTTTTT. The rearrangement links TRBV30 to TRBJ2-2, with 10 bases aligning to TRBD2. The germline gives CDR1 GTSNPN, CDR2 SVGIG (reference sequence). Unmatched junction bases numbered 9, after V lost 2 bases and J lost 6 bases. This CDR3 region has 16 residues.

CDR3 region: CAWSPTGTWDEKLFF. The CDR3 coding sequence is TGTGCCTGGAGTCCAACAGGGACTTGGGATGAAAAACTGTTTTTT. This chain connects TRBV30 to TRBJ1-4; TRBD1 is a possible D gene (6 bases). V was trimmed by 2 bases and J by 6 bases, leaving 16 bases between them. This CDR3 has 15 residues. The germline gives CDR1 GTSNPN, CDR2 SVGIG (reference sequence).

The rearrangement joins TRBV13 to TRBJ2-7, with D unresolved. This CDR3 spans 15 amino acids. The germline V gene has CDR1 PRHDT and CDR2 FYEKMQ (reference sequence). Trimming pared 0 bases from V and 3 bases from J, leaving 12 bases between. The CDR3 DNA reads as TGTGCCAGCAGCTTAGGCCCGTTAGAGCTCTACGAGCAGTACTTC. Its translation: CASSLGPLELYEQYF.

On this clone: The sample carries other DNA sequences with the same CDR3. The chain has TRBV29-1 and TRBJ2-3; 9 positions agree with TRBD2. The V segment lost 4 bases and the J segment 4 bases; nucleotides outside the gene matches: 6. CDR3 length: 14 amino acids. Germline loops: CDR1 SQVTM, CDR2 ANQGSEA. CDR3 region: CSVGLAGGADTQYF. The DNA for the CDR3 is TGCAGCGTTGGGTTGGCGGGAGGGGCAGATACGCAGTATTTT.

V usage is TRBV27 and J usage is TRBJ1-2; 8 nucleotides line up with TRBD1. Trimming at V came to 4 bases and at J to 8 bases, leaving 9 bases not matched to a gene. The CDR3 totals 14 residues. Looked up from germline, CDR1 is MNHEY and CDR2 is SMNVEV (reference sequence). The CDR3 sequence: CASSSRRTGYGYTF. The CDR3 nucleotides read TGTGCCAGCAGTTCCCGAAGGACAGGGTACGGCTACACCTTC.

The J gene is TRBJ2-7, the V gene TRBV30; D is perhaps TRBD1 (5 bases). V lost 0 bases to trimming and J lost 2 bases, with 14 bases between them. CDR3 length equals 15 residues. The germline CDR1 and CDR2 sequences are GTSNPN and SVGIG (reference sequence). This chain's CDR3 is CAWSVVGTGAYEQYF. CDR3 in DNA: TGTGCCTGGAGTGTAGTGGGAACAGGAGCCTACGAGCAGTACTTC. Filled out from reference TRBV30 and TRBJ2-7, the complete variable domain reads SQTIHQWPATLVQPVGSPLSLECTVEGTSNPNLYWYRQAAGRGLQLLFYSVGIGQISSEVPQNLSASRPQDRQFILSSKKLLLSDSGFYLCAWSVVGTGAYEQYFGPGTRLTVT.

The J gene is TRBJ1-4, the V gene TRBV18; no firm D call. Per germline, CDR1 KGHSH and CDR2 LQKENI. The CDR3 sequence is 15 residues long. Trimming took off 2 bases at V and 6 bases at J, with 13 bases between the two ends. The CDR3 is CASSPESGMDEKLFF. The DNA for the CDR3 is TGTGCCAGCTCACCAGAGAGTGGGATGGATGAAAAACTGTTTTTT.

In this sample, this clone turned up once. The gene calls are TRBV19 and TRBJ1-1; 8 bases align to TRBD1. There are 16 residues in the CDR3. V lost 3 bases, J lost 0 bases, and 6 bases stayed unmatched. Germline values: CDR1 LNHDA, CDR2 SQIVND (reference sequence). The CDR3: CASSIGTGLMNTEAFF. CDR3 nucleotide sequence: TGTGCCAGTAGTATCGGGACAGGACTAATGAACACTGAAGCTTTCTTT.

The gene calls are TRBV5-1 and TRBJ2-5; tentatively, D is TRBD2 (6 bases). V was cut by 2 bases and J by 1 base, with 15 bases left in between. The CDR3 has 16 residues. Per germline, CDR1 SGHRS and CDR2 YFSETQ. The CDR3 DNA reads TGCGCCAGCAGCTTCTCTGCGGGACGTCCCCAAGAGACCCAGTACTTC. Its protein product is CASSFSAGRPQETQYF.

The chain uses TRBV4-1 and TRBJ2-2, with unresolved D. Looked up from germline, CDR1 is MGHRA and CDR2 is YSYEKL. This CDR3 has 13 residues. With 1 base removed from V and 6 bases from J, the gap between germline ends came to 6 bases. The CDR3 bases are TGCGCCAGCAGCCAAGGTTGGGCCGGGGAGCTGTTTTTT. This encodes CASSQGWAGELFF.

CDR3: CAWSGLAGGSYEQYF. The CDR3 DNA sequence: TGTGCCTGGAGTGGGCTAGCGGGAGGCTCCTACGAGCAGTACTTC. The chain combines TRBV30 with TRBJ2-7, with 11 bases identical to TRBD2. The CDR3 is made up of 15 amino acids. The V gene's germline CDR1 is GTSNPN and CDR2 SVGIG (reference sequence). Losses at the gene ends were 1 base for V and 0 bases for J; bases not matched to a gene: 2.

The sample holds a few counts of this clone. The chain uses TRBV10-3 and TRBJ2-7; 7 bases are shared with TRBD2. This CDR3 spans 15 amino acids. Germline V gene lookup returns CDR1 ENHRY and CDR2 SYGVKD. The V and J ends lost 9 bases and 3 bases, in that order; junction bases with no gene match: 14. The CDR3 here is CAMFPEGREFYEQYF. Written as DNA, the CDR3 is TGTGCCATGTTTCCCGAGGGGCGGGAGTTCTACGAGCAGTACTTC.

The V gene is TRBV6-5, the J gene TRBJ1-2; D may be TRBD1 (6 bases). Germline-derived CDR1 and CDR2 are MNHEY and SVGAGI. V gave up 5 bases and J gave up 6 bases, with 10 bases separating them. The CDR3 sequence is 12 residues long. DNA for the CDR3: TGTGCCAGCAGTCATACAGGGCATGGCTACACCTTC. It translates to CASSHTGHGYTF.

The chain combines TRBV28 with TRBJ2-1; D might be TRBD1 (6 bases). The germline V and J ends were trimmed by 5 bases and 11 bases, with 22 bases remaining between them. This CDR3 region has 15 residues. Germline V gene sequence: CDR1 MDHEN, CDR2 SYDVKM. CDR3 coding DNA: TGTGCCAGCAGTCTCCAAGCAGGGGTTTCCCCTCAGCAGTTCTTC. Amino acids: CASSLQAGVSPQQFF.

The chain links TRBV2 to TRBJ2-1, with 9 bases lining up with TRBD2. This CDR3 is built from 15 residues. With V trimmed by 6 bases and J by 7 bases, 10 bases remained unmatched. Germline V gene data show CDR1 as SNHLY and CDR2 as FYNNEI. The CDR3: CASRWGSGRNNEQFF. The CDR3 coding sequence is TGTGCCAGCAGGTGGGGTAGCGGGAGAAATAATGAGCAGTTCTTC.

The chain joins TRBV5-1 to TRBJ2-5, with D tentatively TRBD1 (5 bases). The length of the CDR3 is 15 residues. V dropped 2 bases and J dropped 5 bases, with 16 bases sitting between them. CDR1 and CDR2 from the germline V gene are SGHRS and YFSETQ. CDR3 in amino acids: CASSFARQFRETQYF. The CDR3 DNA sequence: TGCGCCAGCAGCTTCGCCAGACAGTTTCGGGAGACCCAGTACTTC.